This T cell receptor beta chain was sequenced in a study of early T cells in non-severe SARS-CoV-2 infection. V shed 6 bases, J shed 3 bases, and the junction held 5 bases outside the gene matches. The CDR3 is 13 amino acids. CDR1 and CDR2 (germline): SQVTM, ANQGSEA. This clonotype was counted only a few times. Individual cDNA molecules received unique molecular identifiers. TCRdb re-called the 5' RACE reads through MiXCR, storing one row per CDR3 protein. The sample yields around 67,000 distinct CDR3 sequences, about 10% seen once. The gene calls are TRBV29-1 and TRBJ2-3; TRBD2 aligns across 8 bases. The origin of this receptor is an adult who was a healthcare worker with PCR-confirmed SARS-CoV-2 infection or an uninfected control (not recorded which). The sample in question was whole blood, obtained at baseline. This chain's CDR3 is CSVQPGGTDTQYF. The CDR3 DNA reads TGCAGCGTCCAACCGGGGGGGACAGATACGCAGTATTTT.